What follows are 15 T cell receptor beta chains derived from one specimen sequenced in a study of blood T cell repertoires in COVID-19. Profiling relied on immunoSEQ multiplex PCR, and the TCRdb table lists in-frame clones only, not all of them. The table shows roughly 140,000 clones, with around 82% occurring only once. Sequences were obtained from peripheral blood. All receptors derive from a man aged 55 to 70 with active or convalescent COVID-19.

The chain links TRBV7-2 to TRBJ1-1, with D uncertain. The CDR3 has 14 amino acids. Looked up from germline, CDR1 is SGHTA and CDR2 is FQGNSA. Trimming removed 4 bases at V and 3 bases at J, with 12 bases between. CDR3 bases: TGTGCCAGCAGCTCCTCGGGCGGGGACACTGAAGCTTTCTTT. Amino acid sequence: CASSSSGGDTEAFF.

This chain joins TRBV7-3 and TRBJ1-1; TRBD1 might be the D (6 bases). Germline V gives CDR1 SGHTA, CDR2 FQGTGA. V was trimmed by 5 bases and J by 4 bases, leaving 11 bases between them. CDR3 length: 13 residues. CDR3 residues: CASSQGLSTEAFF. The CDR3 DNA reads TGTGCCAGCAGCCAGGGGTTAAGCACTGAAGCTTTCTTT.

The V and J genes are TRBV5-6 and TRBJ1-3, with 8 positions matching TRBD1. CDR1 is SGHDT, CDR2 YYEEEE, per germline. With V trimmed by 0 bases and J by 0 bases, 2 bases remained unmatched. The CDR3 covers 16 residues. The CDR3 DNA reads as TGTGCCAGCAGCTTGGACAGGGGGAGCTCTGGAAACACCATATATTTT. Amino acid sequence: CASSLDRGSSGNTIYF.

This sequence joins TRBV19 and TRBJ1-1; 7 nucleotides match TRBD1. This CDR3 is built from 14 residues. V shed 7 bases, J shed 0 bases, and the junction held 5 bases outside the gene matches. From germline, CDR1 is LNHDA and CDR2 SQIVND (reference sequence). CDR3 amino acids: CASTPTGLNTEAFF. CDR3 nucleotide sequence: TGTGCCAGTACCCCGACAGGGCTGAACACTGAAGCTTTCTTT.

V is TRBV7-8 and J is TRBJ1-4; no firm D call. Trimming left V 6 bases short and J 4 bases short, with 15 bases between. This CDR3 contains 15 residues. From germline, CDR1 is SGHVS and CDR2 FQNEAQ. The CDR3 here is CASRDNRGFNEKLFF. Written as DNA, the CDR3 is TGTGCCAGCAGAGACAATCGAGGGTTTAATGAAAAACTGTTTTTT.

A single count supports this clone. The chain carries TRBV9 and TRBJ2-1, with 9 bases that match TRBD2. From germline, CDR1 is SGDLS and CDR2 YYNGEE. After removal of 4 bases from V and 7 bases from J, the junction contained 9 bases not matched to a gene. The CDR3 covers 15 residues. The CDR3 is CASSPPSAGGNEQFF. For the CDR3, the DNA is TGTGCCAGCAGCCCCCCCTCGGCGGGAGGGAATGAGCAGTTCTTC.

As DNA, the CDR3 is TGTGCCAGCAGCCGAGCCTTGGGAAACACCATATATTTT. Its translation is CASSRALGNTIYF. The V gene is TRBV5-5, the J gene TRBJ1-3, with D uncertain. The germline gives CDR1 SGHKS, CDR2 YYEKEE (reference sequence). The CDR3 extends over 13 amino acids. Trimming removed 4 bases at V and 4 bases at J, with 9 bases between.

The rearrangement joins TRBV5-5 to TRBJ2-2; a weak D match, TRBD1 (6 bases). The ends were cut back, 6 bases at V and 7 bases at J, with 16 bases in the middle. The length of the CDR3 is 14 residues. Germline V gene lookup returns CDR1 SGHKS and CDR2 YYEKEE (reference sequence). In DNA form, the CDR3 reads TGTGCCAGCACCTTACAGGGTCCGGACGGGGAGCTGTTTTTT. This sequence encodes CASTLQGPDGELFF.

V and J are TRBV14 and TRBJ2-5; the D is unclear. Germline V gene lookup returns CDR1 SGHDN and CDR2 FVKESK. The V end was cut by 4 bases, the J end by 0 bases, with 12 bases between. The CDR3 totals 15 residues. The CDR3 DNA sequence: TGTGCCAGCAGCCCGGGTTTGTGGGACCAAGAGACCCAGTACTTC. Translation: CASSPGLWDQETQYF. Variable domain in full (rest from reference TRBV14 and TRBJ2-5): EAGVTQFPSHSVIEKGQTVTLRCDPISGHDNLYWYRRVMGKEIKFLLHFVKESKQDESGMPNNRFLAERTGGTYSTLKVQPAELEDSGVYFCASSPGLWDQETQYFGPGTRLLVL.

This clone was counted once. CDR3: CAYGASGTDTQYF. The CDR3 nucleotides read TGTGCCTATGGGGCTAGCGGAACAGATACGCAGTATTTT. The rearrangement joins TRBV28 to TRBJ2-3; the match to TRBD2 covers 7 bases. The germline CDR1 and CDR2 sequences are MDHEN and SYDVKM. The CDR3 length is 13 residues. Germline trimming cut 11 bases from V and 3 bases from J; bases unmatched to any gene: 8.

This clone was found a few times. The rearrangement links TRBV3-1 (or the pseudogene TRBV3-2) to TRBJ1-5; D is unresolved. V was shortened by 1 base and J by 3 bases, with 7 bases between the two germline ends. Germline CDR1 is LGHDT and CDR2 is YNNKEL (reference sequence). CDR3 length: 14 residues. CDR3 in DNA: TGTGCCAGCAGCCAAGGGACTACCAATCAGCCCCAGCATTTT. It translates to CASSQGTTNQPQHF.

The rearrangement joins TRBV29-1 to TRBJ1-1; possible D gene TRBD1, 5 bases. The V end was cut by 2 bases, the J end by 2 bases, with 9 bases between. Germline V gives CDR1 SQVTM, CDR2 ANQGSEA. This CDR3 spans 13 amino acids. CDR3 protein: CSVERQGNTEAFF. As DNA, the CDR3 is TGCAGCGTTGAAAGGCAGGGAAACACTGAAGCTTTCTTT.

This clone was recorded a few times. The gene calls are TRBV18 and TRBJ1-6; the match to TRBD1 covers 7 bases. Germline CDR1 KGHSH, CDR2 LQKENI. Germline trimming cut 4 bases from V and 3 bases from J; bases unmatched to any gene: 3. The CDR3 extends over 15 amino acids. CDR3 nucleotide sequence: TGTGCCAGCTCACTACGGGACAGCTATAATTCACCCCTCCACTTT. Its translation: CASSLRDSYNSPLHF.

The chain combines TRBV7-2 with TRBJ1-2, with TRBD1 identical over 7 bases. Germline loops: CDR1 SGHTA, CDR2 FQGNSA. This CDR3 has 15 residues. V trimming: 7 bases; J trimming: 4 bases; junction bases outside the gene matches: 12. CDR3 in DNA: TGTGCCAGCACCCGGGGGAATACAGGGGTCTATGGCTACACCTTC. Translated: CASTRGNTGVYGYTF. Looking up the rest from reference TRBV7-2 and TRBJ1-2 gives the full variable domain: GAGVSQSPSNKVTEKGKDVELRCDPISGHTALYWYRQSLGQGLEFLIYFQGNSAPDKSGLPSDRFSAERTGGSVSTLTIQRTQQEDSAVYLCASTRGNTGVYGYTFGSGTRLTVV.

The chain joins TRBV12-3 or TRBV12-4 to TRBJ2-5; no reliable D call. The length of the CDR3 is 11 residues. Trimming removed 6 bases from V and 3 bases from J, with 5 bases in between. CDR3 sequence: CASSPKETQYF. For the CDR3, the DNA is TGTGCCAGCAGCCCCAAAGAGACCCAGTACTTC.